Listed here are 22 T cell receptor beta chains from one sample, sequenced in a study of shared clonotypes between healthy human individuals. Libraries were prepared by immunoSEQ multiplex PCR; TCRdb keeps only in-frame clonotypes and omits some of them. The sample consists of roughly 760,000 clones, approximately 79% of them appearing once. The sample was memory CD4+ T cells sorted from blood. The subset was: CD45RA-negative fraction. These TCRs come from a woman in her twenties or thirties in good health.

The CDR3 loop reads CASSLGRGPYGYTF. The CDR3 region has the DNA TGTGCCAGCAGTTTAGGCAGGGGGCCCTATGGCTACACCTTC. V usage is TRBV27 and J usage is TRBJ1-2, with 8 bases lining up with TRBD1. This CDR3 is 14 amino acids long. Per germline, CDR1 MNHEY and CDR2 SMNVEV (reference sequence). Unmatched junction bases numbered 3, after V lost 2 bases and J lost 4 bases.

The V and J genes are TRBV5-1 and TRBJ2-1; TRBD1 or TRBD2 may be the D gene (6 bases each). Trimming cost V 4 bases and J 8 bases, with 22 bases left between them. The CDR3 extends over 16 amino acids. Germline V gives CDR1 SGHRS, CDR2 YFSETQ. CDR3 sequence reads: CASSAGWDWGRDEQFF. In DNA, the CDR3 is TGCGCCAGCAGCGCCGGGTGGGACTGGGGGCGGGATGAGCAGTTCTTC.

The chain joins TRBV30 to TRBJ1-3, with no clear D. This CDR3 is 13 amino acids long. The V end lost 7 bases, the J end lost 4 bases, and 14 bases lay between the germline ends. Germline V gene sequence: CDR1 GTSNPN, CDR2 SVGIG (reference sequence). The CDR3 DNA reads as TGTGCCTACGATTCCTCGGGGGGAAACACCATATATTTT. Translation: CAYDSSGGNTIYF.

The gene calls are TRBV6-6 and TRBJ2-7, with 9 bases matching TRBD2. This CDR3 comprises 15 residues. CDR1 is MNHNY, CDR2 SVGAGI, per germline (reference sequence). Trimming at V came to 6 bases and at J to 6 bases, leaving 12 bases not matched to a gene. The CDR3 here is CASRLTVAGVSEQYF. The CDR3 DNA sequence: TGTGCCAGCAGGCTGACCGTAGCGGGAGTCTCCGAGCAGTACTTC.

This clone appeared many times. The CDR3 DNA reads as TGCGCCAGCAGCTTGGCACAGGGGAAGCGCGGCTACACCTTC. The encoded protein is CASSLAQGKRGYTF. This sequence joins TRBV5-1 and TRBJ1-2; 7 nucleotides match TRBD1. The ends lost 0 bases at V and 8 bases at J; junction bases unmatched: 7. The CDR3 has 14 residues. Germline V gene data show CDR1 as SGHRS and CDR2 as YFSETQ. Complete variable domain (other parts from reference TRBV5-1 and TRBJ1-2): KAGVTQTPRYLIKTRGQQVTLSCSPISGHRSVSWYQQTPGQGLQFLFEYFSETQRNKGNFPGRFSGRQFSNSRSEMNVSTLELGDSALYLCASSLAQGKRGYTFGSGTRLTVV.

The rearrangement joins TRBV28 to TRBJ2-5, with D unclear. CDR1 is MDHEN, CDR2 SYDVKM, per germline. The germline V and J ends were trimmed by 6 bases and 3 bases, with 14 bases remaining between them. CDR3 length: 14 amino acids. The chain's CDR3 is CASRFGSRKETQYF. For the CDR3, the DNA is TGTGCCAGCAGGTTTGGCAGCCGAAAAGAGACCCAGTACTTC.

This clone was observed a single time. The rearrangement joins TRBV25-1 to TRBJ1-3; D is ambiguous. CDR3 size: 13 residues. V dropped 3 bases and J dropped 0 bases, with 3 bases sitting between them. Germline V lookup: CDR1 MGHDK, CDR2 SYGVNS. Here the CDR3 DNA reads TGTGCCAGCAGTGAGAACTCTGGAAACACCATATATTTT. Translating it yields CASSENSGNTIYF.

V gene TRBV28 combines with J gene TRBJ2-1, with D hard to call. The CDR3 totals 13 residues. Germline assignment: CDR1 MDHEN and CDR2 SYDVKM. V was trimmed by 3 bases and J by 7 bases, leaving 10 bases between them. DNA of the CDR3: TGTGCCAGCAGTTTTGTGGCGACAAATGAGCAGTTCTTC. Translating it yields CASSFVATNEQFF.

The chain has TRBV28 and TRBJ2-7, with TRBD1 matching over 7 bases. V lost 5 bases and J lost 2; bases outside the gene matches: 18. The CDR3 covers 18 residues. Germline V gives CDR1 MDHEN, CDR2 SYDVKM. The CDR3 DNA reads as TGTGCCAGCAGTCCCATAGACGTACGACAGGGCCTTACCTACGAGCAGTACTTC. Protein: CASSPIDVRQGLTYEQYF.

Only a few counts were recorded for this clone. The chain recombines TRBV7-9 with TRBJ2-7; 12 bases align to TRBD2. The length of the CDR3 is 17 residues. V was clipped by 5 bases and J by 3 bases; unmatched bases: 11. Germline CDR1 reads SEHNR; CDR2 reads FQNEAQ (reference sequence). The CDR3 here is CASSRRQTSGSFYEQYF. For the CDR3, the DNA is TGTGCCAGCAGCCGGCGACAGACTAGCGGGAGCTTCTACGAGCAGTACTTC.

This chain joins TRBV7-2 and TRBJ2-7, with unresolved D. Looked up from germline, CDR1 is SGHTA and CDR2 is FQGNSA. Trimming removed 2 bases from V and 6 bases from J, with 8 bases in between. The CDR3 loop spans 12 amino acids. CDR3 residues: CASSLRPVEQYF. In DNA, the CDR3 is TGTGCCAGCAGCTTAAGGCCTGTCGAGCAGTACTTC. The whole variable domain, filled in from reference TRBV7-2 and TRBJ2-7, reads GAGVSQSPSNKVTEKGKDVELRCDPISGHTALYWYRQSLGQGLEFLIYFQGNSAPDKSGLPSDRFSAERTGGSVSTLTIQRTQQEDSAVYLCASSLRPVEQYFGPGTRLTVT.

The gene calls are TRBV5-1 and TRBJ1-1; 8 positions match TRBD1. Germline CDR1 is SGHRS and CDR2 is YFSETQ. This CDR3 is built from 14 residues. After removal of 3 bases from V and 5 bases from J, the junction contained 6 bases not matched to a gene. In DNA, the CDR3 is TGCGCCAGCAGCTCCGGACAGGGAGGTACTGAAGCTTTCTTT. This encodes CASSSGQGGTEAFF.

The chain uses TRBV6-5 and TRBJ2-7, with TRBD1 matching over 10 bases. The V gene end was trimmed by 6 bases and the J gene end by 2 bases; junction bases not matched to a gene: 7. This CDR3 is 15 amino acids long. Germline V gene lookup returns CDR1 MNHEY and CDR2 SVGAGI. CDR3 in amino acids: CASRTPGTGAYEQYF. DNA of the CDR3: TGTGCCAGCAGGACACCCGGGACAGGGGCCTACGAGCAGTACTTC.

The chain employs TRBV5-1 and TRBJ2-5, with D perhaps TRBD1 (8 bases). CDR3 size: 16 residues. Trimming removed 0 bases at V and 4 bases at J, with 16 bases between. Germline V gene lookup returns CDR1 SGHRS and CDR2 YFSETQ. The CDR3 nucleotides read TGCGCCAGCAGCTTGGGTGGCAGCGGGACAGGAGAGACCCAGTACTTC. Amino acid sequence: CASSLGGSGTGETQYF.

V and J are TRBV9 and TRBJ2-1; 11 nucleotides align to TRBD1. V lost 0 bases to trimming and J lost 7 bases; unmatched junction nucleotides: 3. The CDR3 covers 15 residues. In germline, CDR1 is SGDLS, CDR2 YYNGEE. The CDR3 sequence is CASSVEGTGGNEQFF. DNA for the CDR3: TGTGCCAGCAGCGTAGAAGGGACAGGGGGGAATGAGCAGTTCTTC.

The V call is TRBV7-8, the J call TRBJ2-1, with D perhaps being TRBD1 or TRBD2 (5 bases each). Germline values: CDR1 SGHVS, CDR2 FQNEAQ. V lost 5 bases, J lost 12 bases, and 17 bases lay in between. The CDR3 is made up of 13 amino acids. The CDR3 DNA reads as TGTGCCAGCAGCCTACGAAAGCCGGGACCGCAGTTCTTC. Translation gives CASSLRKPGPQFF.

As to this clone: Other DNA sequences of this sample code for an identical CDR3. CDR3 sequence: CSVSRQSNEKLFF. CDR3 coding DNA: TGCAGCGTTTCTCGACAGTCTAATGAAAAACTGTTTTTT. The J gene is TRBJ1-4, the V gene TRBV29-1; maybe TRBD1 (5 bases). Germline values: CDR1 SQVTM, CDR2 ANQGSEA. This CDR3 has 13 residues. V was shortened by 5 bases and J by 3 bases, with 10 bases between the two germline ends.

This sequence joins TRBV7-2 and TRBJ1-5; a possible D gene is TRBD1 (6 bases). Looked up from germline, CDR1 is SGHTA and CDR2 is FQGNSA. Trimming removed 5 bases from V and 2 bases from J, with 13 bases in between. The CDR3 is 15 residues long. In nucleotides, the CDR3 is TGTGCCAGCAGCCCAGGGGTGTTGGGCAATCAGCCCCAGCATTTT. Its protein product is CASSPGVLGNQPQHF.

This chain joins TRBV2 and TRBJ2-1; the D gene is possibly TRBD2 (6 bases). V was trimmed by 5 bases and J by 4 bases, leaving 9 bases between them. Germline-derived CDR1 and CDR2 are SNHLY and FYNNEI. This CDR3 comprises 13 residues. The CDR3 spells CASSTGRYNEQFF. CDR3 sequence (DNA): TGTGCCAGCAGTACCGGGAGATACAATGAGCAGTTCTTC. The variable domain in full, completed from reference TRBV2 and TRBJ2-1, reads EPEVTQTPSHQVTQMGQEVILRCVPISNHLYFYWYRQILGQKVEFLVSFYNNEISEKSEIFDDQFSVERPDGSNFTLKIRSTKLEDSAMYFCASSTGRYNEQFFGPGTRLTVL.

J is TRBJ1-1 and V is TRBV5-1, with a tentative D call TRBD1 (5 bases). Germline V gene data show CDR1 as SGHRS and CDR2 as YFSETQ. This CDR3 region has 14 residues. Deletions cut 4 bases from V and 0 bases from J, with 10 bases between. CDR3 DNA: TGCGCCAGCAGCCCCGGGGCGGTGAACACTGAAGCTTTCTTT. Its protein product is CASSPGAVNTEAFF. The full variable domain, completed using reference TRBV5-1 and TRBJ1-1, is KAGVTQTPRYLIKTRGQQVTLSCSPISGHRSVSWYQQTPGQGLQFLFEYFSETQRNKGNFPGRFSGRQFSNSRSEMNVSTLELGDSALYLCASSPGAVNTEAFFGQGTRLTVV.

The J gene is TRBJ2-2, the V gene TRBV7-6, with D perhaps TRBD2 (7 bases). CDR3 length equals 15 residues. V lost 5 bases and J lost 6, with 16 bases in between. Germline V gene sequence: CDR1 SGHVS, CDR2 FNYEAQ. CDR3 in amino acids: CASSLAGAAAGELFF. The DNA for the CDR3 is TGTGCCAGCAGCCTTGCGGGGGCGGCAGCCGGGGAGCTGTTTTTT.

This clone was seen only once. The V call is TRBV25-1, the J call TRBJ2-1; D is possibly TRBD2 (6 bases). Trimming pared 5 bases from V and 12 bases from J, leaving 14 bases between. The germline CDR1 and CDR2 sequences are MGHDK and SYGVNS. There are 12 residues in the CDR3. The DNA for the CDR3 is TGTGCCAGCAGTCCCGCGGGGTTTTTGCAGTTCTTC. As protein: CASSPAGFLQFF.